This record concerns one T cell receptor (beta chain) sequence. The data originate from a study of blood T cell repertoires in COVID-19. Overall study: T cells, B-cell-depleted T cells, or PBMCs supplied cDNA or gDNA.

This table comes from immunoSEQ multiplex PCR, and its TCRdb copy is limited to in-frame clones, with some not included. The profile shows 250,000 to 300,000 clones, roughly 91% of them singletons. Participants' reported clinical history set cohort assignment. Sequencing was carried out using PBMCs or T cells enriched from blood (not recorded which). The receptor was derived from a woman aged 55-70 years who had recovered from COVID-19.

The CDR3 here is CATSDTGGETSGAFF. As DNA, the CDR3 is TGTGCCACCAGTGACACCGGAGGGGAGACATCGGGAGCTTTCTTT. V usage is TRBV24-1 and J usage is TRBJ1-1; a possible D gene is TRBD1 (5 bases). Between the trimmed V and J ends, which lost 4 bases and 10 bases, there was a span of 21 bases. This CDR3 is built from 15 residues. CDR1 KGHDR and CDR2 SFDVKD come from the germline V gene.